These T cell receptor beta chains were read from a single sample in a study of blood T cell repertoires in COVID-19. Only in-frame clones appear in the TCRdb table, and some are missing; sequencing was by immunoSEQ multiplex PCR. The data hold roughly 340,000 clones, with under 95% observed a single time. The sample was peripheral blood. The receptors here all came from a young woman who had recovered from COVID-19. Each CDR3 is given with its conserved first and last residue. Each record gives: CDR3 protein, CDR3 DNA, V gene, J gene, D gene, clone size. A D gene is named only where the DNA matches it firmly. Expanded clones get a size class; other rows say once, few or many, or leave the size out.

CASSSPTGAEAFF,TGTGCCAGCAGTAGCCCGACAGGCGCTGAAGCTTTCTTT,TRBV27,TRBJ1-1,.,.
CASSLTPGERDYGYTF,TGTGCCAGCAGTTTGACCCCAGGGGAAAGGGACTATGGCTACACCTTC,TRBV7-9,TRBJ1-2,.,.
CASSSGQGVAGNTIYF,TGCGCCAGCAGCTCGGGACAGGGGGTCGCTGGAAACACCATATATTTT,TRBV5-1,TRBJ1-3,TRBD1,once
CASRDRGITEAFF,TGTGCCAGCAGGGACAGGGGTATAACTGAAGCTTTCTTT,TRBV6-1,TRBJ1-1,TRBD1,.
CASSQGTSGYNEQFF,TGCGCCAGCAGCCAAGGGACTAGCGGCTACAATGAGCAGTTCTTC,TRBV4-3,TRBJ2-1,TRBD2,.
CASSYVPIGANTEAFF,TGTGCCAGCAGTTACGTCCCGATAGGGGCGAACACTGAAGCTTTCTTT,TRBV6-5,TRBJ1-1,.,.
CASSLEGLGANVLTF,TGTGCCAGCAGCTTAGAGGGGCTTGGGGCCAACGTCCTGACTTTC,TRBV11-3,TRBJ2-6,.,once
CASRRTSGTLNEQFF,TGTGCCAGCAGACGGACTAGCGGGACTCTCAATGAGCAGTTCTTC,TRBV7-2,TRBJ2-1,TRBD2,.
CASSWSPGQGGGKNIQYF,TGCGCCAGCAGCTGGAGCCCGGGACAGGGGGGTGGCAAAAACATTCAGTACTTC,TRBV5-1,TRBJ2-4,TRBD1,.
CASSSLDRTNYGYTF,TGTGCCAGCAGCTCTCTGGACAGGACTAACTATGGCTACACCTTC,TRBV7-9,TRBJ1-2,TRBD1,.
CASSIDHSTDTQYF,TGTGCCAGTAGTATAGATCATAGCACAGATACGCAGTATTTT,TRBV19,TRBJ2-3,.,.
CASSVRNTEAFF,TGTGCCAGTAGTGTCAGAAACACTGAAGCTTTCTTT,TRBV19,TRBJ1-1,.,.
CASSIGLAGGYNEQFF,TGTGCCAGTAGTATAGGACTAGCGGGAGGCTACAATGAGCAGTTCTTC,TRBV19,TRBJ2-1,TRBD2,.
CASSSRQGKLFF,TGTGCCAGCAGTTCGCGACAGGGTAAACTGTTTTTT,TRBV28,TRBJ1-4,TRBD1,.
CASSDRSAAGYGYTF,TGTGCCAGTAGTGACCGGTCGGCAGCGGGCTATGGCTACACCTTC,TRBV19,TRBJ1-2,.,.
CASSLGSYEQFF,TGTGCCAGCAGCCTTGGGAGTTATGAGCAGTTCTTC,TRBV7-2,TRBJ2-1,.,once
CASSETARSEAFF,TGTGCCAGCTCAGAGACGGCTAGGTCTGAAGCTTTCTTT,TRBV18,TRBJ1-1,.,.
CASSLGLGQDYGYTF,TGCGCCAGCAGCCTTGGGCTAGGACAAGACTATGGCTACACCTTC,TRBV4-3,TRBJ1-2,.,.
CASSLGPYGYTF,TGTGCCAGCAGCTTGGGGCCCTATGGCTACACCTTC,TRBV5-6,TRBJ1-2,.,.
CASSLEGAITDTQYF,TGTGCCAGCAGCTTAGAGGGAGCGATCACAGATACGCAGTATTTT,TRBV7-2,TRBJ2-3,.,.
CASSFRRERREQFF,TGTGCCAGCAGTTTTCGCCGGGAGCGACGGGAGCAGTTCTTC,TRBV27,TRBJ2-1,.,.
CASRSRQLQETQYF,TGTGCCAGCAGATCGAGACAGCTCCAAGAGACCCAGTACTTC,TRBV6-5,TRBJ2-5,.,.
CASSLSQGIRTDTQYF,TGTGCCAGCAGCTTATCCCAGGGTATTCGCACAGATACGCAGTATTTT,TRBV7-9,TRBJ2-3,.,.
CASSPRGRRNEVGETQYF,TGTGCCAGCAGTCCCCGAGGGCGTCGCAATGAAGTTGGTGAGACCCAGTACTTC,TRBV6-6,TRBJ2-5,.,.
CACSSDRAQETQYF,TGTGCCTGCTCTTCGGACAGGGCCCAAGAGACCCAGTACTTC,TRBV2,TRBJ2-5,TRBD1,.
CASTASGTEAFF,TGTGCCAGCACCGCCTCGGGGACTGAAGCTTTCTTT,TRBV12-3/TRBV12-4,TRBJ1-1,.,.
CASSQDGRYYGYTF,TGCGCCAGCAGCCAAGATGGCAGGTACTATGGCTACACCTTC,TRBV4-3,TRBJ1-2,.,.
CASSSPRSGELFF,TGTGCCAGCAGTTCACCACGGTCCGGGGAGCTGTTTTTT,TRBV28,TRBJ2-2,.,.
CASSRTSGFYNEQFF,TGTGCCAGCAGCCGGACTAGCGGGTTCTACAATGAGCAGTTCTTC,TRBV14,TRBJ2-1,TRBD2,.
CASSLLQGAADTQYF,TGTGCCAGCAGCTTGCTACAGGGGGCGGCAGATACGCAGTATTTT,TRBV5-8,TRBJ2-3,TRBD1,once
CASSLGQPGGKLFF,TGTGCCAGCAGCTTGGGACAACCAGGGGGAAAACTGTTTTTT,TRBV5-5,TRBJ1-4,TRBD1,.
CASSSGGLDTGELFF,TGTGCCAGCAGCTCCGGGGGGCTTGACACCGGGGAGCTGTTTTTT,TRBV11-3,TRBJ2-2,.,once
CASSFQRSQETQYF,TGTGCCAGCAGCTTCCAGCGCTCCCAAGAGACCCAGTACTTC,TRBV7-2,TRBJ2-5,.,.
CASSLEGQGALGYTF,TGTGCCAGCAGCCTAGAAGGACAGGGGGCTCTCGGCTACACCTTC,TRBV6-5,TRBJ1-2,TRBD1,.
CASSYIGQDNQPQHF,TGTGCCAGCAGTTACATAGGACAGGACAATCAGCCCCAGCATTTT,TRBV6-2/TRBV6-3,TRBJ1-5,TRBD1,.